One and the same sample provided the 32 T cell receptor beta chains below, sequenced in a study of T cells expressing NK-cell markers. TCRdb re-called the 5' RACE reads and shows each CDR3 protein once, DNA omitted. The repertoire table contains around 14,000 distinct CDR3 sequences. Sequenced sample: blood T cells: a sorted CD56 or NKG2C T cell subset, CD4+ or CD8+ T cells, or bulk PBMC T cells (not recorded which). The receptor set was obtained from a man aged 18 to 69 in good health.

This clonotype counts as medium-sized by frequency. This sequence joins TRBV29-1 and TRBJ2-1. Germline lookup yields CDR1 SQVTM and CDR2 ANQGSEA. This CDR3 region has 11 residues. The CDR3 region is CSVGFLDEQFF.

This chain links TRBV12-3 or TRBV12-4 with TRBJ2-5; TCRdb indicates TRBD2, and absent DNA this call remains unverified. This CDR3 is built from 17 residues. CDR3 residues: CASTSGRGWAYQETQYF.

The rearrangement joins TRBV5-5 to TRBJ2-3. CDR3 length: 15 residues. Germline lookup yields CDR1 SGHKS and CDR2 YYEKEE (reference sequence). The CDR3 sequence: CASSLVQIGTDTQYF.

The chain joins TRBV7-3 to TRBJ1-1; TCRdb names TRBD1, which stays unverified in the absence of DNA. CDR3 length: 14 residues. Germline values: CDR1 SGHTA, CDR2 FQGTGA. The CDR3 spells CASSLTGQSTEAFF.

V and J are TRBV20-1 and TRBJ2-7; TCRdb reports TRBD1, a call that lacks DNA to check it against. The germline gives CDR1 DFQATT, CDR2 SNEGSKA (reference sequence). The CDR3 is made up of 14 amino acids. CDR3 protein: CSARDWDRVYEQYF.

The J gene is TRBJ1-2, the V gene TRBV7-2. The CDR3 loop spans 14 amino acids. The germline CDR1 and CDR2 sequences are SGHTA and FQGNSA. The CDR3 loop reads CASSLSTANYGYTF.

The genes are TRBV20-1 and TRBJ2-3; the TCRdb call, TRBD1, lacks DNA for checking. Germline V gene data show CDR1 as DFQATT and CDR2 as SNEGSKA (reference sequence). CDR3 length: 15 amino acids. Here the CDR3 reads CSAPVLPHRADTQYF.

This chain connects TRBV5-1 to TRBJ1-5. CDR1 is SGHRS and CDR2 is YFSETQ in the germline V gene. This CDR3 has 15 residues. The CDR3 protein is CASSLAGISNQPQHF.

The V gene is TRBV3-1, the J gene TRBJ1-6; TCRdb proposes TRBD1, but this gene call is untestable without DNA. This CDR3 has 15 amino acids. Germline V CDR1 and CDR2: LGHDT, YNNKEL (reference sequence). CDR3 in amino acids: CASSQDWQGKSPLHF.

The chain employs TRBV5-1 and TRBJ2-7; TCRdb's D call, TRBD1, is unchecked because there is no DNA. From germline, CDR1 is SGHRS and CDR2 YFSETQ. The CDR3 length is 15 residues. This CDR3 reads CASSLVGQGSYEQYF. Filled out from reference TRBV5-1 and TRBJ2-7, the complete variable domain reads KAGVTQTPRYLIKTRGQQVTLSCSPISGHRSVSWYQQTPGQGLQFLFEYFSETQRNKGNFPGRFSGRQFSNSRSEMNVSTLELGDSALYLCASSLVGQGSYEQYFGPGTRLTVT.

The chain joins TRBV11-2 to TRBJ1-1; TCRdb's assignment of TRBD1 cannot be checked, as there is no DNA. Germline values: CDR1 SGHAT, CDR2 FQNNGV. The CDR3 runs 16 residues. The chain's CDR3 is CASSLETQGARTEAFF.

This rearrangement joins TRBV28 to TRBJ2-7; with no DNA, the TCRdb D assignment of TRBD2 cannot be verified. This CDR3 region has 16 residues. Germline assignment: CDR1 MDHEN and CDR2 SYDVKM. The CDR3 sequence: CASSPLGQAVSYEQYF.

The gene calls are TRBV5-1 and TRBJ2-1; as DNA is missing, the TRBD1 call by TCRdb cannot be tested. Germline lookup yields CDR1 SGHRS and CDR2 YFSETQ. The length of the CDR3 is 15 residues. This CDR3 is CASTSGTKDYNEQFF.

V is TRBV10-3 and J is TRBJ2-3; as DNA is missing, the TRBD1 call by TCRdb cannot be tested. Per the germline V gene, CDR1 is ENHRY and CDR2 is SYGVKD. This CDR3 is 17 amino acids long. The CDR3 sequence: CAISGDPGLGATDTQYF.

This chain links TRBV27 with TRBJ1-2. The CDR3 totals 13 residues. Germline CDR1 reads MNHEY; CDR2 reads SMNVEV (reference sequence). CDR3 amino acids: CASSLSAEYGYTF.

This sequence joins TRBV5-6 and TRBJ2-7; TCRdb's D gene call, TRBD2, goes unchecked for lack of DNA. The length of the CDR3 is 13 residues. Per the germline V gene, CDR1 is SGHDT and CDR2 is YYEEEE. The CDR3 loop reads CASSSGRSYEQYF.

This rearrangement joins TRBV11-2 to TRBJ2-3; as DNA is missing, the TRBD2 call by TCRdb cannot be tested. CDR3 length: 19 residues. CDR1 and CDR2 (germline): SGHAT, FQNNGV. CDR3: CASSVRGLAGGLGTDTQYF. The full variable domain, in which reference TRBV11-2 and TRBJ2-3 provide the parts outside the CDR3, is EAGVAQSPRYKIIEKRQSVAFWCNPISGHATLYWYQQILGQGPKLLIQFQNNGVVDDSQLPKDRFSAERLKGVDSTLKIQPAKLEDSAVYLCASSVRGLAGGLGTDTQYFGPGTRLTVL.

This chain connects TRBV5-5 to TRBJ2-7; TCRdb outputs TRBD1, but without DNA this stays unchecked. Germline V gene data show CDR1 as SGHKS and CDR2 as YYEKEE (reference sequence). The CDR3 has 16 residues. The CDR3 reads CASSLVATGTLYEQYF.

The rearrangement joins TRBV10-3 to TRBJ1-1. This CDR3 contains 15 residues. The germline V gene encodes CDR1 ENHRY and CDR2 SYGVKD. The CDR3 spells CAISEWAAINTEAFF.

The V and J genes are TRBV18 and TRBJ2-6; TCRdb designates TRBD1, a call that cannot be tested without DNA. This CDR3 region has 13 residues. Germline V gene lookup returns CDR1 KGHSH and CDR2 LQKENI. The CDR3 sequence is CASFPDRANVLTF.

This chain uses TRBV7-2 with TRBJ2-3; the TCRdb D gene call, TRBD2, has no DNA to confirm it. CDR1 SGHTA and CDR2 FQGNSA come from the germline V gene. This CDR3 has 15 amino acids. CDR3 sequence: CASSFGLAGGDTQYF. The whole variable domain, remainder taken from reference TRBV7-2 and TRBJ2-3, is GAGVSQSPSNKVTEKGKDVELRCDPISGHTALYWYRQSLGQGLEFLIYFQGNSAPDKSGLPSDRFSAERTGGSVSTLTIQRTQQEDSAVYLCASSFGLAGGDTQYFGPGTRLTVL.

V usage is TRBV7-2 and J usage is TRBJ1-6; TCRdb's D call, TRBD1, is unchecked because there is no DNA. The CDR3 is made up of 15 amino acids. Germline loops: CDR1 SGHTA, CDR2 FQGNSA. The CDR3 protein is CASSFGGTGNSPLHF.

This rearrangement joins TRBV7-8 to TRBJ2-5; the TCRdb call, TRBD2, lacks DNA for checking. The CDR3 runs 14 residues. The germline V gene has CDR1 SGHVS and CDR2 FQNEAQ. CDR3 region: CASGGRTFQETQYF.

The chain joins TRBV3-1 to TRBJ2-1; lacking DNA, the TRBD1 call made by TCRdb goes unchecked. Germline assignment: CDR1 LGHDT and CDR2 YNNKEL (reference sequence). The CDR3 length is 13 residues. CDR3 amino acids: CASSAGPPNEQFF.

The gene calls are TRBV24-1 and TRBJ2-7; absent DNA, TCRdb's TRBD1 call cannot be checked. The CDR3 runs 13 residues. Germline CDR1 is KGHDR and CDR2 is SFDVKD. CDR3: CATGGDNSYEQYF.

V usage is TRBV12-3 or TRBV12-4 and J usage is TRBJ2-6. This CDR3 is built from 12 residues. The CDR3 loop reads CASSFQANVLTF.

V is TRBV27 and J is TRBJ2-2; TCRdb proposes TRBD1, but this gene call is untestable without DNA. Germline CDR1 reads MNHEY; CDR2 reads SMNVEV (reference sequence). This CDR3 has 18 amino acids. CDR3 loop: CASSLYPFGGASTGELFF.

The rearrangement uses TRBV5-1 and TRBJ2-5; TCRdb calls TRBD2, which cannot be checked without DNA. Germline V lookup: CDR1 SGHRS, CDR2 YFSETQ. This CDR3 has 16 amino acids. CDR3: CASRRGGGRPQETQYF. Full variable domain (remainder filled in from reference TRBV5-1 and TRBJ2-5): KAGVTQTPRYLIKTRGQQVTLSCSPISGHRSVSWYQQTPGQGLQFLFEYFSETQRNKGNFPGRFSGRQFSNSRSEMNVSTLELGDSALYLCASRRGGGRPQETQYFGPGTRLLVL.

The chain recombines TRBV20-1 with TRBJ1-6; TCRdb gives TRBD1 as the D gene, but with no DNA this cannot be confirmed. CDR1 DFQATT and CDR2 SNEGSKA come from the germline V gene (reference sequence). CDR3 length equals 13 residues. CDR3 sequence: CSARETGEPPLHF.

The chain couples TRBV12-3 or TRBV12-4 to TRBJ1-4. The CDR3 extends over 11 amino acids. Here the CDR3 reads CASSLGVGMFF.

The rearrangement joins TRBV29-1 to TRBJ1-2; TCRdb selects TRBD1, and the lack of DNA leaves this call unchecked. Germline V gene sequence: CDR1 SQVTM, CDR2 ANQGSEA. This CDR3 has 14 amino acids. The CDR3 sequence is CSVPRQGGSYGYTF.

The chain carries TRBV14 and TRBJ2-5; lacking DNA, the TRBD2 call made by TCRdb goes unchecked. The CDR3 totals 14 residues. Germline V CDR1 and CDR2: SGHDN, FVKESK. Here the CDR3 reads CASSRTSGAETQYF. Full variable domain (rest looked up from reference TRBV14 and TRBJ2-5): EAGVTQFPSHSVIEKGQTVTLRCDPISGHDNLYWYRRVMGKEIKFLLHFVKESKQDESGMPNNRFLAERTGGTYSTLKVQPAELEDSGVYFCASSRTSGAETQYFGPGTRLLVL.